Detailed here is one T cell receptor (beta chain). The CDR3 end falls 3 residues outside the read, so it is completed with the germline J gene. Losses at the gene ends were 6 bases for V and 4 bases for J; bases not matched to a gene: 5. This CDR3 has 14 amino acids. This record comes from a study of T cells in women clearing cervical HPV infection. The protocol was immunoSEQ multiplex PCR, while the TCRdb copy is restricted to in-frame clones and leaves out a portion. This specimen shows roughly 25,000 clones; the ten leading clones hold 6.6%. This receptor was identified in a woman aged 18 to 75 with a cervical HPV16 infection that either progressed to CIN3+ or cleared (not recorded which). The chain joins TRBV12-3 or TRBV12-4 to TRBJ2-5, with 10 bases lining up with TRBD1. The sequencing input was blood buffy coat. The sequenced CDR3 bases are TGTGCCAGCAGGAGACAGGGGGCTGGAGAGACC. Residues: CASRRQGAGET. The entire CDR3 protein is CASRRQGAGETQYF.